This T cell receptor (beta chain) was captured by sequencing in a study of blood T cells in healthy people across ages. Study observations and caveats: Roughly linearly, TCR beta diversity per million T cells fell as age increased.

With respect to this clonotype: Its target is not known.

With a J-beta primer mix and a sample-barcoded 5' primer, a second PCR ran about 7 to 12 cycles. One entry per CDR3 protein, called by TCRdb with MiXCR from the 5' RACE reads. Altogether roughly 680,000 distinct CDR3 sequences are present, 21% being singletons, with the ten largest covering about 3.6%. Every participating donor contributed roughly 9.6 milliliters of peripheral blood through a draw. This CDR3 has 17 amino acids. With 8 bases clipped from V and 8 bases from J, the junction kept 20 bases outside the gene matches. Germline CDR1 reads SNHLY; CDR2 reads FYNNEI. The sequenced sample consisted of blood. The sequence was collected from a man aged 65 to 85 in good health. The chain is built from TRBV2 and TRBJ2-3, with TRBD2 matching 9 bases. The CDR3 loop reads CASLASTSGQRGATQYF. DNA for the CDR3: TGTGCCAGCCTGGCCTCGACTAGCGGCCAGAGGGGAGCTACGCAGTATTTT.